The 29 T cell receptor beta chains below all came from one sample that was sequenced in a study of PD-L1 blockade in urothelial cancer. The time point is: peripheral blood 6 weeks after treatment start. Sequencing was performed with immunoSEQ multiplex PCR; in TCRdb, only in-frame clones are kept and a portion is missing. The table records more than 95,000 clones, approximately 90% of them present only once. Source: PBMCs, taken around atezolizumab (anti-PD-L1) treatment. The receptors shown here come from a man aged 55-75 years with urothelial cancer.

This clone was detected only a few times. The chain is built from TRBV7-9 and TRBJ2-1; 12 nucleotides align to TRBD2. The J segment lost 8 bases and the V segment lost 3 bases, leaving 5 bases of the junction unmatched. CDR1 is SEHNR, CDR2 FQNEAQ, per germline (reference sequence). The CDR3 sequence is 15 residues long. The CDR3 sequence is CASSFRTSGKDEQFF. Here the CDR3 DNA reads TGTGCCAGCAGCTTCCGGACTAGCGGGAAGGATGAGCAGTTCTTC.

The chain employs TRBV6-4 and TRBJ2-5; 9 bases are shared with TRBD2. CDR3 length equals 16 residues. Germline assignment: CDR1 MRHNA and CDR2 SNTAGT. The trim removed 6 bases at V and 0 bases at J, leaving 8 bases unmatched. The CDR3 spells CASSSKRGAYQETQYF. CDR3 bases: TGTGCCAGCAGCTCCAAGCGGGGGGCTTACCAAGAGACCCAGTACTTC.

This sequence joins TRBV5-1 and TRBJ1-6; D is perhaps TRBD1 (5 bases). Trimming removed 6 bases at V and 8 bases at J, with 18 bases between. Germline assignment: CDR1 SGHRS and CDR2 YFSETQ. The CDR3 sequence is 15 residues long. CDR3 sequence reads: CASTEAGGSHSPLHF. CDR3 bases: TGCGCCAGCACCGAAGCCGGGGGTTCCCATTCACCCCTCCACTTT.

V and J are TRBV28 and TRBJ1-2, with D maybe TRBD1 (5 bases). V was cut by 7 bases and J by 2 bases, with 14 bases left in between. CDR3 length equals 14 residues. Germline-derived CDR1 and CDR2 are MDHEN and SYDVKM. The CDR3 DNA sequence: TGTGCCAGCATCGCAGGGTGGGGCAACTATGGCTACACCTTC. Translating gives CASIAGWGNYGYTF.

This clone was recorded a few times. The rearrangement joins TRBV27 to TRBJ2-7; maybe TRBD2 (5 bases). Deletions cut 3 bases from V and 0 bases from J, with 15 bases between. Germline V gene sequence: CDR1 MNHEY, CDR2 SMNVEV (reference sequence). The CDR3 is 16 residues long. This CDR3 reads CASSFEAQGSSYEQYF. Written as DNA, the CDR3 is TGTGCCAGCAGTTTTGAGGCCCAAGGGAGCTCCTACGAGCAGTACTTC.

V usage is TRBV6-5 and J usage is TRBJ1-3, with D possibly being TRBD1 (5 bases). Germline CDR1 and CDR2: MNHEY and SVGAGI. The V gene lost 0 bases and the J gene lost 4 bases, with 10 bases spanning the gap. The CDR3 is made up of 15 amino acids. The CDR3 DNA sequence: TGTGCCAGCAGTTACTCCGGGGGGAAAGGAAACACCATATATTTT. It yields the protein CASSYSGGKGNTIYF.

The chain joins TRBV6-5 to TRBJ2-5; 9 nucleotides match TRBD1. The CDR3 is 14 residues long. V was clipped by 5 bases and J by 7 bases; unmatched bases: 8. In germline, CDR1 is MNHEY, CDR2 SVGAGI. The DNA for the CDR3 is TGTGCCAGCAGTCCCCCGGGACAGGGTGGGACCCAGTACTTC. This codes for CASSPPGQGGTQYF.

This clone was recorded a few times. This sequence joins TRBV29-1 and TRBJ1-1; D is unclear. With 2 bases removed from V and 6 bases from J, the gap between germline ends came to 13 bases. Per germline, CDR1 SQVTM and CDR2 ANQGSEA. This CDR3 is 13 amino acids long. The CDR3 DNA reads TGCAGCGTTGAAATTCAGGCGGGAGCTGAAGCTTTCTTT. Translated: CSVEIQAGAEAFF.

J is TRBJ2-7 and V is TRBV29-1; 7 nucleotides agree with TRBD1. Trimming cost V 4 bases and J 5 bases; bases outside gene matches: 5. CDR3 length: 12 residues. Germline CDR1 SQVTM, CDR2 ANQGSEA. The CDR3 region has the DNA TGCAGCGTTGCAGGGGGTACGGACGAGCAGTACTTC. Translating gives CSVAGGTDEQYF.

The rearrangement links TRBV13 to TRBJ2-1; 11 bases are shared with TRBD2. The CDR3 runs 17 residues. CDR1 PRHDT and CDR2 FYEKMQ come from the germline V gene (reference sequence). V was clipped by 4 bases and J by 5 bases; unmatched bases: 10. The CDR3 region is CASSWLAGGPGNNEQFF. CDR3 coding DNA: TGTGCCAGCAGCTGGTTAGCGGGGGGGCCAGGGAACAATGAGCAGTTCTTC.

This chain uses TRBV6-7 with TRBJ1-5, with a tentative D call TRBD1 (6 bases). TRBV6-7 is recorded as an ORF, its role being uncertain. The length of the CDR3 is 15 residues. The germline V and J ends were trimmed by 6 bases and 5 bases, with 17 bases remaining between them. The DNA for the CDR3 is TGTGCCAGCAGCCCAGGACAAGGGGGACATCAGCCCCAGCATTTT. Amino acid sequence: CASSPGQGGHQPQHF.

This chain connects TRBV5-1 to TRBJ1-4, with a tentative D call TRBD1 (5 bases). CDR3 size: 15 residues. Trimming pared 4 bases from V and 5 bases from J, leaving 15 bases between. CDR1 and CDR2 (germline): SGHRS, YFSETQ. The CDR3 reads CASSPAGTANEKLFF. CDR3 nucleotide sequence: TGCGCCAGCAGCCCGGCCGGGACTGCGAATGAAAAACTGTTTTTT.

The chain carries TRBV28 and TRBJ1-4; D remains unclear. Germline CDR1 MDHEN, CDR2 SYDVKM. Trimming removed 2 bases from V and 5 bases from J, with 9 bases in between. This CDR3 contains 14 residues. The CDR3 DNA reads TGTGCCAGCAGTTTAAGAGAGCCCAATGAAAAACTGTTTTTT. It translates to CASSLREPNEKLFF.

The DNA for the CDR3 is TGTGCCAGCAGCCCCTCCAATGAGCAGTTCTTC. The encoded protein is CASSPSNEQFF. The chain recombines TRBV7-9 with TRBJ2-1; D call uncertain. Germline assignment: CDR1 SEHNR and CDR2 FQNEAQ (reference sequence). V was clipped by 5 bases and J by 6 bases, with 5 bases between them. This CDR3 region has 11 residues.

The V and J genes are TRBV5-6 and TRBJ1-2; TRBD1 agrees at 7 bases. The CDR3 has 13 amino acids. Germline V gene lookup returns CDR1 SGHDT and CDR2 YYEEEE. Unmatched junction bases numbered 10, after V lost 6 bases and J lost 8 bases. CDR3 region: CASILTGLDGYTF. DNA for the CDR3: TGTGCCAGCATCCTGACAGGGCTTGACGGCTACACCTTC.

The V and J genes are TRBV5-1 and TRBJ2-7, with D possibly TRBD2 on 5 matching bases. The V gene lost 3 bases and the J gene lost 0 bases, with 7 bases spanning the gap. In germline, CDR1 is SGHRS, CDR2 YFSETQ. The CDR3 loop spans 13 amino acids. In DNA, the CDR3 is TGCGCCAGCAGCTCACGGGACTCCTACGAGCAGTACTTC. Residues: CASSSRDSYEQYF.

The V call is TRBV7-3, the J call TRBJ2-4; the match to TRBD2 covers 13 bases. V gave up 5 bases and J gave up 8 bases; unmatched junction bases: 9. The CDR3 sequence is 16 residues long. Germline CDR1 is SGHTA and CDR2 is FQGTGA. The CDR3 sequence: CASSRGLAGDGDIQYF. The DNA of the CDR3 is TGTGCCAGCAGCCGCGGACTAGCGGGAGACGGGGACATTCAGTACTTC.

The rearrangement uses TRBV6-4 and TRBJ2-2; D unresolved. Germline values: CDR1 MRHNA, CDR2 SNTAGT. Trimming removed 4 bases from V and 9 bases from J, with 15 bases in between. CDR3 length equals 14 residues. CDR3 region: CASSGQSGARELFF. The CDR3 DNA reads TGTGCCAGCAGTGGACAATCCGGCGCCCGGGAGCTGTTTTTT.

This clone was counted only a few times. CDR3 nucleotide sequence: TGTGCCAGCAGCTCCGGGGGGGCGGGGGACACTGAAGCTTTCTTT. Translation gives CASSSGGAGDTEAFF. This rearrangement joins TRBV7-2 to TRBJ1-1, with D possibly being TRBD1 (6 bases). The CDR3 extends over 15 amino acids. CDR1 is SGHTA and CDR2 is FQGNSA in the germline V gene. The germline V and J ends were trimmed by 4 bases and 3 bases, with 15 bases remaining between them.

The chain links TRBV10-3 to TRBJ1-5; 9 bases agree with TRBD1. This CDR3 comprises 16 residues. Trimming cost V 2 bases and J 8 bases; bases outside gene matches: 10. Per germline, CDR1 ENHRY and CDR2 SYGVKD. The CDR3 nucleotides read TGTGCCATCAGTGAGGAGGGACAGGGAAATTATGAGCCCCAGCATTTT. It yields the protein CAISEEGQGNYEPQHF.

The V and J genes are TRBV2 and TRBJ1-2, with 10 bases that match TRBD1. CDR1 SNHLY and CDR2 FYNNEI come from the germline V gene. The J segment lost 4 bases and the V segment lost 9 bases, leaving 11 bases of the junction unmatched. This CDR3 spans 15 amino acids. The CDR3 here is CAREPPGQGFYGYTF. CDR3 sequence (DNA): TGTGCCAGAGAACCACCGGGACAGGGGTTCTATGGCTACACCTTC.

The CDR3 DNA reads TGTGCCAGCAGTTCCCAGGTCTCCTACAATGAGCAGTTCTTC. It specifies CASSSQVSYNEQFF. This chain joins TRBV2 and TRBJ2-1; D uncertain. Deletions cut 5 bases from V and 0 bases from J, with 8 bases between. The CDR3 covers 14 residues. Germline loops: CDR1 SNHLY, CDR2 FYNNEI.

This rearrangement joins TRBV19 to TRBJ1-1, with 12 bases identical to TRBD1. V dropped 1 base and J dropped 5; count of bases not matched to a gene: 5. The CDR3 has 16 amino acids. The V gene's germline CDR1 is LNHDA and CDR2 SQIVND (reference sequence). CDR3 DNA sequence: TGTGCCAGTAGTATAGGGCGGGACAGGGGGCGGACTGAAGCTTTCTTT. As protein: CASSIGRDRGRTEAFF. The entire variable domain, with the rest obtained from reference TRBV19 and TRBJ1-1, is as follows: DGGITQSPKYLFRKEGQNVTLSCEQNLNHDAMYWYRQDPGQGLRLIYYSQIVNDFQKGDIAEGYSVSREKKESFPLTVTSAQKNPTAFYLCASSIGRDRGRTEAFFGQGTRLTVV.

A single count supports this clone. For the CDR3, the DNA is TGTGCCAGCAGGGGGGGACAGGGAATTAATGAAAAACTGTTTTTT. Its translation is CASRGGQGINEKLFF. The chain employs TRBV28 and TRBJ1-4, with 9 nucleotides matching TRBD1. CDR1 is MDHEN and CDR2 is SYDVKM in the germline V gene. CDR3 length: 15 residues. The V and J ends lost 6 bases and 4 bases, in that order; junction bases with no gene match: 6.

This clone has more than one count but fewer than ten. This chain links TRBV19 with TRBJ1-5, with D possibly matching TRBD1 (5 bases). CDR3 length: 11 amino acids. Germline CDR1 reads LNHDA; CDR2 reads SQIVND (reference sequence). Trimming shortened V by 11 bases and J by 3 bases, and 8 bases separated the two germline ends. CDR3 sequence: CAGGFNQPQHF. DNA of the CDR3: TGTGCCGGGGGGTTCAATCAGCCCCAGCATTTT. Using reference TRBV19 and TRBJ1-5 for the parts outside the CDR3, the full variable domain is DGGITQSPKYLFRKEGQNVTLSCEQNLNHDAMYWYRQDPGQGLRLIYYSQIVNDFQKGDIAEGYSVSREKKESFPLTVTSAQKNPTAFYLCAGGFNQPQHFGDGTRLSIL.

The rearrangement joins TRBV19 to TRBJ1-5; no clear D. In germline, CDR1 is LNHDA, CDR2 SQIVND (reference sequence). There are 15 residues in the CDR3. The V end was cut by 6 bases, the J end by 0 bases, with 12 bases between. CDR3 nucleotides: TGTGCCAGTAGAAGATCCGGGAATAGCAATCAGCCCCAGCATTTT. Translation gives CASRRSGNSNQPQHF.

This chain uses TRBV4-1 with TRBJ1-5; unclear D gene. V lost 3 bases to trimming and J lost 1 base, with 13 bases between them. Germline lookup yields CDR1 MGHRA and CDR2 YSYEKL. The CDR3 loop spans 16 amino acids. The chain's CDR3 is CASSHPEAGSNQPQHF. The CDR3, as DNA: TGCGCCAGCAGCCACCCGGAAGCGGGAAGCAATCAGCCCCAGCATTTT.

This chain joins TRBV2 and TRBJ2-5; possible D gene TRBD1, 5 bases. V was cut by 8 bases and J by 5 bases, with 15 bases left in between. CDR3 size: 13 residues. The germline V gene has CDR1 SNHLY and CDR2 FYNNEI. The CDR3 nucleotides read TGTGCCAGCTGCGCCTGGGGCCGGGAGACCCAGTACTTC. Translated: CASCAWGRETQYF.

V gene TRBV27 combines with J gene TRBJ2-7, with 8 bases lining up with TRBD2. This CDR3 comprises 16 residues. Germline CDR1 MNHEY, CDR2 SMNVEV (reference sequence). With V trimmed by 8 bases and J by 0 bases, 12 bases remained unmatched. CDR3 loop: CASLDSMGTSSYEQYF. In DNA form, the CDR3 reads TGTGCCAGCCTGGATAGTATGGGGACTAGCTCCTACGAGCAGTACTTC.